This T cell receptor beta chain derives from a study of OX40 agonist ivuxolimab in advanced cancers. V was shortened by 0 bases and J by 3 bases, with 8 bases between the two germline ends. The CDR3 has 14 residues. Germline V gives CDR1 LGHNA, CDR2 YSLEER. Sequenced by immunoSEQ multiplex PCR; TCRdb stores in-frame clones only, minus some. The sample contains about 80,000 clones, 92% of which appear only once. Blood sampling took place at baseline, cycle 4 day 1, and cycle 7 day 1. This clonotype originated in an adult with an advanced solid tumor such as melanoma, head and neck, liver or kidney cancer. The sequencing used CD4+ or CD8+ T cells sorted from blood, collected in a trial of the OX40 agonist ivuxolimab. The chain recombines TRBV4-3 with TRBJ1-1; D is perhaps TRBD1 (5 bases). Here the CDR3 DNA reads TGCGCCAGCAGCCAAGATAAGGGGTACACTGAAGCTTTCTTT. Amino acid sequence: CASSQDKGYTEAFF.